The rows below give T cell receptor beta chains drawn from one sample of a study of CD8+ T cells in alopecia areata. Data came from immunoSEQ multiplex PCR; TCRdb stores just in-frame clones and leaves some out. The sample shows around 100,000 clones, roughly three fifths of them seen only once. Sequencing was performed on CD8+ T cells sorted from blood, taken at week 24, from a patient treated with tofacitinib. The receptors originated from a human donor with alopecia areata. Both conserved end residues are part of each CDR3. D genes are given only for firm matches. Expanded clones get a size class; other rows say once, few or many, or leave the size out.

abundance	d_gene	v_gene	j_gene	CDR3aa	CDR3nt
-	TRBD1	TRBV10-3	TRBJ2-7	CAISGGQPYEQYF	TGTGCCATCAGTGGGGGACAGCCCTACGAGCAGTACTTC
few	-	TRBV9	TRBJ1-5	CASMSGSYQPQHF	TGTGCCAGCATGTCTGGCAGTTATCAGCCCCAGCATTTT
-	-	TRBV30	TRBJ1-1	CACTWDPGTEAFF	TGTGCCTGCACCTGGGACCCTGGCACTGAAGCTTTCTTT
few	-	TRBV7-2	TRBJ2-7	CASSLAGEVGSYEQYF	TGTGCCAGCAGCTTAGCGGGAGAGGTCGGGTCCTACGAGCAGTACTTC
-	-	TRBV6-6	TRBJ2-5	CASSYPPTEYQETQYF	TGTGCCAGCAGTTACCCCCCGACAGAGTACCAAGAGACCCAGTACTTC
few	-	TRBV29-1	TRBJ2-2	CSVNGLGTGELFF	TGCAGCGTTAACGGATTGGGCACCGGGGAGCTGTTTTTT
few	-	TRBV7-8	TRBJ2-3	CASSPWSGLEDTQYF	TGTGCCAGCAGCCCGTGGAGCGGTCTCGAAGATACGCAGTATTTT
-	-	TRBV9	TRBJ2-5	CASSSDRENEETQYF	TGTGCCAGCAGCTCAGACCGGGAAAACGAAGAGACCCAGTACTTC
once	-	TRBV7-8	TRBJ1-5	CASSFYQGDQPQHF	TGTGCCAGCAGCTTCTATCAGGGAGATCAGCCCCAGCATTTT
-	-	TRBV9	TRBJ2-5	CASSESVDWETQYF	TGTGCCAGCAGCGAGTCGGTGGACTGGGAGACCCAGTACTTC
few	TRBD1	TRBV7-8	TRBJ2-1	CASSSDRDDEQFF	TGTGCCAGCAGCTCGGACAGGGATGATGAGCAGTTCTTC
-	TRBD1	TRBV6-6	TRBJ1-2	CASSPQGMGGYTF	TGTGCCAGCAGTCCACAGGGGATGGGCGGCTACACCTTC
-	-	TRBV29-1	TRBJ1-2	CSVRGLNYGYTF	TGCAGCGTTCGGGGACTCAACTATGGCTACACCTTC
-	TRBD1	TRBV5-4	TRBJ2-3	CASSPGTGGRTDTQYF	TGTGCCAGCAGCCCCGGGACAGGGGGCCGAACAGATACGCAGTATTTT
few	-	TRBV5-1	TRBJ1-1	CASSWGSENTEAFF	TGCGCCAGCAGCTGGGGCAGCGAGAACACTGAAGCTTTCTTT
-	TRBD1	TRBV11-2	TRBJ1-2	CASSLLRTGDFYGYTF	TGTGCCAGCAGCTTACTTCGGACAGGGGATTTCTATGGCTACACCTTC
-	TRBD2	TRBV13	TRBJ2-3	CASSSQRGPDTQYF	TGTGCCAGCAGCTCGCAGCGGGGGCCAGATACGCAGTATTTT
few	-	TRBV29-1	TRBJ1-1	CSAESLEAFF	TGCAGCGCCGAAAGCCTTGAAGCTTTCTTT
-	-	TRBV14	TRBJ2-2	CASSRENTGELFF	TGTGCCAGCAGCCGGGAAAACACCGGGGAGCTGTTTTTT
-	TRBD1	TRBV13	TRBJ1-2	CASTAIGTGGDGYTF	TGTGCCAGCACCGCGATCGGGACAGGGGGCGACGGCTACACCTTC
-	TRBD2	TRBV15	TRBJ2-5	CATSRDFGLAETQYF	TGTGCCACCAGCAGAGATTTCGGACTAGCTGAGACCCAGTACTTC
-	-	TRBV29-1	TRBJ1-1	CSVQGRGTEAFF	TGCAGCGTTCAGGGCCGAGGAACTGAAGCTTTCTTT
few	TRBD2	TRBV4-1	TRBJ2-1	CASSPGTSEVDEQFF	TGTGCCAGCAGCCCCGGGACTAGTGAGGTCGATGAGCAGTTCTTC
-	TRBD1	TRBV30	TRBJ2-7	CAWSYTGDSYEQYF	TGTGCCTGGAGTTATACAGGGGACTCCTACGAGCAGTACTTC
-	-	TRBV5-4	TRBJ1-6	CASSFIIGLPLHF	TGTGCCAGCAGCTTTATTATAGGTCTTCCCCTCCACTTT
-	TRBD2	TRBV9	TRBJ2-5	CASSVGGTSEETQYF	TGTGCCAGCAGCGTAGGTGGGACTAGTGAAGAGACCCAGTACTTC
-	-	TRBV9	TRBJ2-7	CASSVEYISYEQYF	TGTGCCAGCAGCGTAGAGTACATCTCCTACGAGCAGTACTTC
-	TRBD1	TRBV10-3	TRBJ1-3	CAIEGDSLASGNTIYF	TGTGCCATCGAGGGGGACAGCTTGGCGTCTGGAAACACCATATATTTT
-	TRBD1	TRBV27	TRBJ2-7	CASSFGTGTYGEQYF	TGTGCCAGCAGTTTCGGGACAGGGACTTACGGCGAGCAGTACTTC
few	-	TRBV27	TRBJ1-1	CASSLSRGMNTEAFF	TGTGCCAGCAGTTTATCGAGGGGGATGAACACTGAAGCTTTCTTT
-	-	TRBV9	TRBJ2-7	CASSVGATYEQYF	TGTGCCAGCAGCGTAGGGGCGACCTACGAGCAGTACTTC
few	TRBD1	TRBV7-9	TRBJ1-3	CASSAPGQSGNTIYF	TGTGCCAGCAGCGCTCCGGGACAGTCTGGAAACACCATATATTTT
-	-	TRBV29-1	TRBJ1-1	CSGYRSTEAFF	TGCAGCGGCTACAGGAGCACTGAAGCTTTCTTT
-	-	TRBV7-8	TRBJ1-2	CASSHGGDYGYTF	TGTGCCAGCAGCCATGGGGGGGATTATGGCTACACCTTC
-	-	TRBV6-6	TRBJ2-7	CASSYDPYEQYF	TGTGCCAGCAGTTACGATCCCTACGAGCAGTACTTC